This entry lists 3 T cell receptor beta chains sequenced from one sample in a study of blood T cell repertoires in COVID-19. This table comes from immunoSEQ multiplex PCR, and its TCRdb copy is limited to in-frame clones, with some not included. Found here are 80,000 or so clones, over 65% of them singletons; the top ten hold around 6%. Sample: peripheral blood. These receptors were taken from a man in his fifties or sixties with active or convalescent COVID-19.

This clone was counted once. The V call is TRBV7-7, the J call TRBJ1-5, with TRBD1 as a possible D gene (6 bases). Germline lookup yields CDR1 SSHAT and CDR2 FNYEAQ (reference sequence). V lost 4 bases and J 0 bases, leaving 13 bases between the germline ends. CDR3 length equals 16 residues. CDR3 sequence reads: CASSCRQDLSNQPQHF. Here the CDR3 DNA reads TGTGCCAGCAGCTGCCGACAGGACCTTAGCAATCAGCCCCAGCATTTT.

The chain combines TRBV18 with TRBJ2-2, with TRBD2 identical over 7 bases. Germline V gene sequence: CDR1 KGHSH, CDR2 LQKENI. The CDR3 length is 16 residues. V trimming: 1 base; J trimming: 7 bases; junction bases outside the gene matches: 9. DNA of the CDR3: TGTGCCAGCTCACCACTCGGCGGGGGAGGCGGCGGGGAGCTGTTTTTT. Residues: CASSPLGGGGGGELFF.

This chain joins TRBV6-6 and TRBJ1-5, with D possibly matching TRBD1 (6 bases). The length of the CDR3 is 14 residues. Trimming removed 3 bases at V and 7 bases at J, with 13 bases between. Germline V gene sequence: CDR1 MNHNY, CDR2 SVGAGI (reference sequence). CDR3 sequence (DNA): TGTGCCAGCAGTTATGTGGGGGCAGGGCAGCCCCAGCATTTT. Translation gives CASSYVGAGQPQHF.